This is a list of T cell receptor beta chains from one sample in a study of T cell clones after liver transplantation. Some clones are missing from TCRdb's copy, which holds only in-frame ones; the method was immunoSEQ multiplex PCR. The sample carries 85,000 to 130,000 clones, around four fifths recorded once. This specimen was CD4+ T cells from blood, taken before liver transplant. These TCRs come from a human donor who received a liver transplant. The CDR3 runs from the conserved cysteine through the conserved F or W. The D gene is left open where the match is weak. Expanded clones get a size class; other rows say once, few or many, or leave the size out.

D gene	clone size	V gene	J gene	CDR3 DNA	CDR3 protein
TRBD2	-	TRBV7-2	TRBJ2-1	TGTGCCAGCAGCTCGGGACTAGCGAGCAATGAGCAGTTCTTC	CASSSGLASNEQFF
-	-	TRBV7-2	TRBJ2-1	TGTGCCAGCAGCTTAGGGTCGTACAATGAGCAGTTCTTC	CASSLGSYNEQFF
-	-	TRBV14	TRBJ2-5	TGTGCCAGCAGCCTTAGCGGACTCCCCCAAGAGACCCAGTACTTC	CASSLSGLPQETQYF
-	-	TRBV28	TRBJ2-3	TGTGCCAGCAGTTTCGCCCCCGGGCAAGGAGATACGCAGTATTTT	CASSFAPGQGDTQYF
TRBD1	-	TRBV5-4	TRBJ2-7	TGTGCCAGCAGCTTTCCTGGACAGGGGTGGGACGAGCAGTACTTC	CASSFPGQGWDEQYF
TRBD2	-	TRBV9	TRBJ2-1	TGTGCCAGCAGCGTAGGAGTTGGGATAGCGGGGACTTCTTACAATGAGCAGTTCTTC	CASSVGVGIAGTSYNEQFF
TRBD1	-	TRBV6-9	TRBJ1-1	TGTGCCAGCAGGCGGGACAGGGGAAGGGAGAAGACTGAAGCTTTCTTT	CASRRDRGREKTEAFF
-	few	TRBV5-4	TRBJ1-5	TGTGCCAGCAGCAGGGGTGGTGGCAATCAGCCCCAGCATTTT	CASSRGGGNQPQHF
-	-	TRBV27	TRBJ1-2	TGTGCCAGCAGTTTCTCCGTCCTATTGGGGACGGATGGCTACACCTTC	CASSFSVLLGTDGYTF
-	-	TRBV5-8	TRBJ1-2	TGTGCCAGCAGCTTATCGACCTATGGCTACACCTTC	CASSLSTYGYTF
-	-	TRBV11-1	TRBJ2-3	TGTGCCAGCAGTATTAGAGGCACAGATACGCAGTATTTT	CASSIRGTDTQYF
TRBD2	-	TRBV19	TRBJ2-5	TGTGCCAGTAGTAGCCTACTAGCGGGAGTTAGTGAGACCCAGTACTTC	CASSSLLAGVSETQYF
-	-	TRBV5-1	TRBJ2-7	TGCGCCAGCAGCTTGGGACAAGGCGTACGAGGGGTACGGAGGAACTTC	CASSLGQGVRGVRRNF
TRBD1	-	TRBV6-1	TRBJ2-6	TGTGCCATATCAGAAAGGGGGCCTGGGGCCAACGTCCTGACTTTC	CAISERGPGANVLTF
TRBD1	once	TRBV19	TRBJ1-6	TGTGCCAGTAGTATAACGGGACAGGGAAATTCACCCCTCCACTTT	CASSITGQGNSPLHF
-	-	TRBV27	TRBJ1-5	TGTGCCAGCAGTTTAGTCGGACAGCATAATCAGCCCCAGCATTTT	CASSLVGQHNQPQHF
-	-	TRBV27	TRBJ2-7	TGTGCCAGCAGTTTTCAGCGAGGGGCTCGAAGCTCCTACGAGCAGTACTTC	CASSFQRGARSSYEQYF
TRBD2	-	TRBV19	TRBJ2-7	TGTGCTACCCATCTCGGCAGCGGGGGCTCCTACGAGCAGTACTTC	CATHLGSGGSYEQYF
-	-	TRBV5-1	TRBJ1-2	TGCGCCAGCAGCTTGGACAGCCTTATGGGGGGCTACACCTTC	CASSLDSLMGGYTF
TRBD1	-	TRBV10-2	TRBJ2-2	TGCGCCAGCAGGACACAGGGGGGCACCGGGGAGCTGTTTTTT	CASRTQGGTGELFF
-	-	TRBV11-3	TRBJ1-1	TGTGCCAGCTCCGACAGGTCGGGTACTGAAGCTTTCTTT	CASSDRSGTEAFF
TRBD2	-	TRBV2	TRBJ2-7	TGTGCCAGCTCCGCGGGAGGGTACGAGCAGTACTTC	CASSAGGYEQYF
-	-	TRBV7-3	TRBJ1-1	TGTGCCAGCAGCTTAGCGGCAGGGACCACTGAAGCTTTCTTT	CASSLAAGTTEAFF
-	-	TRBV28	TRBJ1-5	TGTGCCAGCAGCCAACTCGTTGGGGGGGATCAGCCCCAGCATTTT	CASSQLVGGDQPQHF
TRBD1	-	TRBV19	TRBJ1-4	TGTGCCAGTAGCCCGACAGGGAAGGTGGGAAAACTGTTTTTT	CASSPTGKVGKLFF
TRBD1	-	TRBV11-2	TRBJ1-2	TGTGCCAGCAGCTTGGTAGACAGGGGCTATGGCTACACCTTC	CASSLVDRGYGYTF
-	-	TRBV6-5	TRBJ2-1	TGTGCCAGCAGCAACCAGGGGTTTGAGCAGTTCTTC	CASSNQGFEQFF
-	-	TRBV29-1	TRBJ1-4	TGCAGCGTTGCCGGGTTTGGGGAAAAACTGTTTTTT	CSVAGFGEKLFF
-	-	TRBV27	TRBJ1-2	TGTGCCAGTAAAAGTAATCAGGGGTTAAGTGGCTACACCTTC	CASKSNQGLSGYTF
-	-	TRBV19	TRBJ2-6	TGTGCCAGTAGTATAGAGTCCTCTCGAGCCAACGTCCTGACTTTC	CASSIESSRANVLTF
TRBD1	-	TRBV7-9	TRBJ1-1	TGTGCCAGCAGAAGTGGACAGGGAGAGACTGAAGCTTTCTTT	CASRSGQGETEAFF
-	-	TRBV7-9	TRBJ2-5	TGTGCCAGCAGCTTTGCAGGCGGGGTCGACCAAGAGACCCAGTACTTC	CASSFAGGVDQETQYF
-	-	TRBV7-8	TRBJ1-3	TGTGCCAGCAGCTCCCGCGCATCTGGAAACACCATATATTTT	CASSSRASGNTIYF
TRBD1	-	TRBV30	TRBJ2-1	TGTGCCTGGAGTTCATACAGGGGAAATGAGCAGTTCTTC	CAWSSYRGNEQFF
-	-	TRBV20-1	TRBJ1-1	TGCAGTGCTAGAGTGAACACTGAAGCTTTCTTT	CSARVNTEAFF
-	few	TRBV6-7	TRBJ2-2	TGTGCCATCCCGGAAAACCTCACCGGGGAGCTGTTTTTT	CAIPENLTGELFF
-	-	TRBV10-3	TRBJ2-7	TGTGCCATCAGCACGGACAGCTACGAGCAGTACTTC	CAISTDSYEQYF
TRBD2	-	TRBV6-1	TRBJ2-2	TGTGCCAGCGGACTAGCGGGAGGGAGGGCCGGGGAGCTGTTTTTT	CASGLAGGRAGELFF
TRBD2	-	TRBV5-1	TRBJ2-1	TGCGCCAGCAGCTTGGAGGAGGCGGGGGACCCCCATGAGCAGTTCTTC	CASSLEEAGDPHEQFF
-	-	TRBV5-4	TRBJ2-1	TGTGCCAGCAGCTTCGGCAGGGAGCAGTTCTTC	CASSFGREQFF
TRBD2	-	TRBV27	TRBJ2-3	TGTGCCAGCAGTTGGGGAGCGGGACTATCGACTAGCACAGATACGCAGTATTTT	CASSWGAGLSTSTDTQYF
TRBD1	once	TRBV4-3	TRBJ2-7	TGCGCCAGCAGCCAAGCTGCGGGGACAGGTCAATCCTACGAGCAGTACTTC	CASSQAAGTGQSYEQYF
-	-	TRBV10-1	TRBJ2-7	TGCGCCAGCTCGGGACGGACCTACGAGCAGTACTTC	CASSGRTYEQYF
TRBD2	-	TRBV28	TRBJ2-7	TGTGCCACAGGGAGGGCTCAGTGGGGTGGGAACTTC	CATGRAQWGGNF
-	-	TRBV6-5	TRBJ2-5	TGTGCCAGTAGGTTACGAGAGACCCAGTACTTC	CASRLRETQYF
-	-	TRBV5-4	TRBJ1-5	TGTGCCAGCAGCTTGGGCCCGCGGGGGGATAGCAATCAGCCCCAGCATTTT	CASSLGPRGDSNQPQHF
-	-	TRBV18	TRBJ1-1	TGTGCCAGCTCACCATTGTCCGATATCACTGAAGCTTTCTTT	CASSPLSDITEAFF
TRBD1	-	TRBV4-1	TRBJ2-7	TGCGCCAGCAGCTTACTACATAAACGGGACAGGGAAGACTCCGGGCCTTCCTACGAGCAGTACTTC	CASSLLHKRDREDSGPSYEQYF